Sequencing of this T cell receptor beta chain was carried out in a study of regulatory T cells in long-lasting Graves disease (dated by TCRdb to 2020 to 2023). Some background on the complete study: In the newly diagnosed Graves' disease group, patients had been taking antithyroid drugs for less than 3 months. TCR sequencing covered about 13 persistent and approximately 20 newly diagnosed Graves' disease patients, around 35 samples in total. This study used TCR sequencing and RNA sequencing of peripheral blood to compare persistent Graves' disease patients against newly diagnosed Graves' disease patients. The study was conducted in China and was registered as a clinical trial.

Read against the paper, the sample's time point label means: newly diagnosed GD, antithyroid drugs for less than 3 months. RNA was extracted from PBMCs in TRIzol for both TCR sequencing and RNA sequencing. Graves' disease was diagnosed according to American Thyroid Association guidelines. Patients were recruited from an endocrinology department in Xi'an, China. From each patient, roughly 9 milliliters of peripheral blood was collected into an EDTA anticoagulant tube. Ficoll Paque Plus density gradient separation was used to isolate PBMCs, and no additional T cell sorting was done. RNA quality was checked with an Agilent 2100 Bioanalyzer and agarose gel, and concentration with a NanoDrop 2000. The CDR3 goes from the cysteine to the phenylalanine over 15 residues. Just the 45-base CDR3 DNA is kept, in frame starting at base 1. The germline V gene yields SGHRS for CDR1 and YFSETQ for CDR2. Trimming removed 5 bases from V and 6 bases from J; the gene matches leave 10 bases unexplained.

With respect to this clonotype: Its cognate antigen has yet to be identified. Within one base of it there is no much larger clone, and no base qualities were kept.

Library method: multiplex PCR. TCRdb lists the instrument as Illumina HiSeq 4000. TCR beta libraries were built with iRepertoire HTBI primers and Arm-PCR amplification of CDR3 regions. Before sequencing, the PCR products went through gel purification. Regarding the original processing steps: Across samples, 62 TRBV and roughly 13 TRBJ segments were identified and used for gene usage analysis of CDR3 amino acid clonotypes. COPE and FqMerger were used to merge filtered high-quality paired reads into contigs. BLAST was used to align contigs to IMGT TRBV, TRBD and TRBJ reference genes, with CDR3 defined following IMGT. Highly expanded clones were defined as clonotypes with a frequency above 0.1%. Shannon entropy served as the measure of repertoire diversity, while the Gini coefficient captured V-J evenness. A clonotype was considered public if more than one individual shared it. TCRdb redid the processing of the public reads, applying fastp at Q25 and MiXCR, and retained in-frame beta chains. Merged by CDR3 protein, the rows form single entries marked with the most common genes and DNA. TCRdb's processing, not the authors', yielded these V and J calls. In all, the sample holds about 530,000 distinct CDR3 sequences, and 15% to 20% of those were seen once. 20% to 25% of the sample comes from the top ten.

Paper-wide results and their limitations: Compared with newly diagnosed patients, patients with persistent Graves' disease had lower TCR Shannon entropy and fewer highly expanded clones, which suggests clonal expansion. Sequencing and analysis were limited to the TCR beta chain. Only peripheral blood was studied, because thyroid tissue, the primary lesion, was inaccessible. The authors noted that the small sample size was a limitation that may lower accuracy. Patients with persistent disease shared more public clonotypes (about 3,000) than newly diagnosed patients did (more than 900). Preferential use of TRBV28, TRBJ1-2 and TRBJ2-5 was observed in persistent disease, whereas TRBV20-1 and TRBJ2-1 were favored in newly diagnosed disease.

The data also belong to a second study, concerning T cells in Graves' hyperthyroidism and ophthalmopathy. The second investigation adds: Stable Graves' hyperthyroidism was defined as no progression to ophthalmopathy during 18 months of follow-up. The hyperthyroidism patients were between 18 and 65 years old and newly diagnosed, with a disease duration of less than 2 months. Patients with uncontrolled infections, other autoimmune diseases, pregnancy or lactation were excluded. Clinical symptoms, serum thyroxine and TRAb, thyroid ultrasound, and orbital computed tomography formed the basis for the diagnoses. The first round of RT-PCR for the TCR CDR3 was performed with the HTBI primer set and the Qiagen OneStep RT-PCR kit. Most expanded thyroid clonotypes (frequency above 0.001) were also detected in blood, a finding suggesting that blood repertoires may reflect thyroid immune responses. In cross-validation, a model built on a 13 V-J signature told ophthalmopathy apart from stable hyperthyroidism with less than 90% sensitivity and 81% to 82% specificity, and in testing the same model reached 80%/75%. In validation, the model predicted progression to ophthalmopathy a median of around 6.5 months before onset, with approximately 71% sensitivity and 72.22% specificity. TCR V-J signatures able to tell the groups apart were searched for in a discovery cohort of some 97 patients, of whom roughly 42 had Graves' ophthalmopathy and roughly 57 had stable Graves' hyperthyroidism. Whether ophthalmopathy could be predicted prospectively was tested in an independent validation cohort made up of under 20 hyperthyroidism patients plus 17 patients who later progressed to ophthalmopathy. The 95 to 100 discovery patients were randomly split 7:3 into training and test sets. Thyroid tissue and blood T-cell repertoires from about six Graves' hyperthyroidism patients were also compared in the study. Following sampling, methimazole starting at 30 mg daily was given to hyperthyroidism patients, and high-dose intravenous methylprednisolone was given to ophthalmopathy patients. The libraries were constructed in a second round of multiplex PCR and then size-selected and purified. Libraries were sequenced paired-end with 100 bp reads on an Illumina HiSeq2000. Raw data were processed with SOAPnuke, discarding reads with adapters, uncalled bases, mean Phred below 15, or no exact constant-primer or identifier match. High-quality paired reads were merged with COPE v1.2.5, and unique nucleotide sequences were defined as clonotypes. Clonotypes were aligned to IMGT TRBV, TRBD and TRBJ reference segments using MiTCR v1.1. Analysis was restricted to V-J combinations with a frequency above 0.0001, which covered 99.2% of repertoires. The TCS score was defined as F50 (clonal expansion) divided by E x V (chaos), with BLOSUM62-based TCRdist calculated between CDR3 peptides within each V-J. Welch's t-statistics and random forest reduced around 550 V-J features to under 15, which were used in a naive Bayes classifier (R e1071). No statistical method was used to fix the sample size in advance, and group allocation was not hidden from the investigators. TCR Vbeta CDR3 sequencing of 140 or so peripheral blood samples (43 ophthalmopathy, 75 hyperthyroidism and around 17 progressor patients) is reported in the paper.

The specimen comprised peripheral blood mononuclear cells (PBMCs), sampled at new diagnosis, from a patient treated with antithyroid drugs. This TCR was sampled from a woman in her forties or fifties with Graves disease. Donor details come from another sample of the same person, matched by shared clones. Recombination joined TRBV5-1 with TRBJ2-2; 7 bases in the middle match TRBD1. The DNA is TGCGCCAGCAGACAGCAGGGGGTTACATCCGGGGAGCTGTTTTTT. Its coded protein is CASRQQGVTSGELFF.